The next 10 T cell receptor beta chains were all read from a single sample in a study of blood T cells in healthy people across ages. Alongside a J-beta primer mix, a sample-barcoded 5' primer served in a second PCR lasting roughly 7 to 12 cycles. Each CDR3 protein gets one entry after TCRdb re-called the 5' RACE reads with MiXCR. The table shows almost 800,000 distinct CDR3 sequences, with 58% occurring only once. Sample: blood. The receptors originated from a man aged 25 to 40 in good health.

The V gene is TRBV20-1, the J gene TRBJ1-2; unclear D gene. Trimming removed 6 bases at V and 5 bases at J, with 10 bases between. There are 11 residues in the CDR3. Looked up from germline, CDR1 is DFQATT and CDR2 is SNEGSKA (reference sequence). The CDR3 DNA sequence: TGCAGTGCCGCCAACCGATATGGCTACACCTTC. It specifies CSAANRYGYTF.

The V gene is TRBV4-3, the J gene TRBJ2-3, with TRBD1 identical over 9 bases. Germline CDR1 reads LGHNA; CDR2 reads YSLEER. V dropped 3 bases and J dropped 3; count of bases not matched to a gene: 4. This CDR3 is built from 15 residues. The CDR3 nucleotides read TGCGCCAGCAGCCACAGGGACAGGGAGACAGATACGCAGTATTTT. This translates into CASSHRDRETDTQYF.

This clonotype was found a few times. The chain recombines TRBV7-2 with TRBJ2-3; 10 positions agree with TRBD2. Trimming took 1 base from V and 4 from J; bases not matched to a gene: 5. The CDR3 runs 16 residues. Germline V gene data show CDR1 as SGHTA and CDR2 as FQGNSA. The CDR3: CASSLEGLAGADTQYF. Here the CDR3 DNA reads TGTGCCAGCAGCTTAGAGGGGCTAGCGGGAGCAGATACGCAGTATTTT.

Regarding this clonotype: An end of the junction differs from the germline gene, which may be a read error. J is TRBJ2-4 and V is TRBV5-6; D is perhaps TRBD1 (5 bases). Per germline, CDR1 SGHDT and CDR2 YYEEEE. The CDR3 has 13 amino acids. This chain's CDR3 is CANSPGASRWQYF. In DNA, the CDR3 is TGTGCCAACAGCCCTGGGGCTTCGAGATGGCAGTACTTC.

The genes are TRBV12-3 or TRBV12-4 and TRBJ2-1, with TRBD1 as a possible D gene (6 bases). The CDR3 totals 15 residues. Trimming pared 5 bases from V and 0 bases from J, leaving 11 bases between. Written as DNA, the CDR3 is TGTGCCAGCAGTCTTCAGGGGTTCTCCTACAATGAGCAGTTCTTC. It is translated as CASSLQGFSYNEQFF.

This sequence joins TRBV6-5 and TRBJ2-1; no reliable D call. The DNA end lines up better with TRBJ2-7; the J call may be wrong. Germline V CDR1 and CDR2: MNHEY, SVGAGI. The CDR3 contains 13 residues. Here the CDR3 reads CASTRRSNNEQYF. The CDR3 DNA is TGTGCCAGCACCAGAAGGTCCAACAATGAGCAGTACTTC.

The table lists this clonotype with a count of one. A junction boundary mismatches the germline segment, possibly from a read error. The chain couples TRBV7-2 to TRBJ1-5; TRBD1 matches at 7 bases. Germline loops: CDR1 SGHTA, CDR2 FQGNSA. CDR3 length: 15 amino acids. In DNA, the CDR3 is TGTGCCGGCAGCTTAGACGGGACAGCGACTAGGCCCCAGCATTTT. This encodes CAGSLDGTATRPQHF.

V gene TRBV20-1 combines with J gene TRBJ2-5; 11 nucleotides match TRBD2. The CDR3 contains 16 residues. With 6 bases clipped from V and 11 bases from J, the junction kept 20 bases outside the gene matches. CDR1 and CDR2 (germline): DFQATT, SNEGSKA (reference sequence). CDR3 residues: CSAGDSGRASGYEQYF. In nucleotides, the CDR3 is TGCAGTGCCGGCGATAGCGGGAGGGCCTCGGGCTATGAGCAGTACTTC.

The chain carries TRBV7-9 and TRBJ2-7; 15 bases agree with TRBD2. J lost 3 bases, V lost 0 bases, and 9 bases had no gene match. Germline CDR1 and CDR2: SEHNR and FQNEAQ (reference sequence). This CDR3 comprises 19 residues. As DNA, the CDR3 is TGTGCCAGCAGCTTAGCGCTTTGGGGACTAGCGGGAGGTGGCTACGAGCAGTACTTC. This codes for CASSLALWGLAGGGYEQYF. The entire variable domain, with the rest obtained from reference TRBV7-9 and TRBJ2-7, is as follows: DTGVSQNPRHKITKRGQNVTFRCDPISEHNRLYWYRQTLGQGPEFLTYFQNEAQLEKSRLLSDRFSAERPKGSFSTLEIQRTEQGDSAMYLCASSLALWGLAGGGYEQYFGPGTRLTVT.

This chain joins TRBV12-3 or TRBV12-4 and TRBJ1-1, with a weak D call TRBD1 (6 bases). The CDR3 length is 14 residues. V dropped 5 bases and J dropped 8 bases, with 18 bases sitting between them. CDR3 coding DNA: TGTGCCAGCAGTCCTACGGGACATTTTGGGGAAGCTTTCTTT. This gives the protein CASSPTGHFGEAFF.